The present T cell receptor (beta chain) was sequenced within a study of brain metastases from non-small cell lung cancer. CDR1 and CDR2 from the germline V gene are SEHNR and FQNEAQ (reference sequence). The CDR3 spans 15 residues. The V end lost 0 bases, the J end lost 11 bases, and 14 bases lay between the germline ends. Notes on this clone: The antigen is not known.

Whole-study results and caveats: TCR repertoires overlapped largely between brain metastases and matched primaries. In roughly 60% of brain metastases, T-cell clones were expanded compared with matched primary tumors.

Clones were sequenced by immunoSEQ multiplex PCR, and TCRdb holds only the in-frame ones, with some missing. The sample records around 1,200 clones, roughly four fifths being singletons. The V call is TRBV7-9, the J call TRBJ1-6; D gene uncertain. Material for sequencing was tissue from a brain metastasis. This clonotype originated in a donor at least 40 years old with non-small cell lung cancer. CDR3 protein: CASSLALGEPAPLHF. The CDR3 coding sequence is TGTGCCAGCAGCTTAGCCCTGGGCGAGCCGGCACCCCTCCACTTT.